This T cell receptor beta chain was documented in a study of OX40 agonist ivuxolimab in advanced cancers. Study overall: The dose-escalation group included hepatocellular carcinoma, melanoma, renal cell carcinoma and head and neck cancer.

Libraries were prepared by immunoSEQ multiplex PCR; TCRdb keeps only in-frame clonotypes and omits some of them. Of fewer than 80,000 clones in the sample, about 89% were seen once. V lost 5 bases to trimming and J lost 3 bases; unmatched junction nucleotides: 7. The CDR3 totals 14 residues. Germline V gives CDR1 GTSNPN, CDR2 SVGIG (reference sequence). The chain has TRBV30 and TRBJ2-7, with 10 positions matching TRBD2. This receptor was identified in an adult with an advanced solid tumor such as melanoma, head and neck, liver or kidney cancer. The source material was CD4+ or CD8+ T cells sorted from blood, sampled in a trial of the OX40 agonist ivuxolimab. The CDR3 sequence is CAWGTSGIYYEQYF. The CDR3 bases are TGTGCCTGGGGTACTAGCGGGATTTACTACGAGCAGTACTTC.